This T cell receptor beta chain was captured in a study of T-cell memory formation after mild COVID-19. General study findings and limits: Memory sampled before infection contained some responding clones, suggesting cross-reactive memory joined.

This CDR3 has 17 amino acids. The V gene lost 1 base and the J gene lost 1 base, with 15 bases spanning the gap. Germline V lookup: CDR1 MGHRA, CDR2 YSYEKL. TCRdb re-analysed the 5' RACE reads in MiXCR, keeping a single row per CDR3 protein. The table lists tens of thousands of distinct CDR3 sequences, more than 20% of them singletons. There are a few counts of this clonotype. Antigen unknown. The sequenced material came from PBMCs or a T cell subset sorted from them (not recorded which). The sequence came from a man younger than 30 who had mild COVID-19 (a few samples of this study predate the infection). Cell type and time point are not known. V and J are TRBV4-1 and TRBJ2-3; D is undetermined. This CDR3 reads CASSQVAFTQGTDTQYF. CDR3 nucleotides: TGCGCCAGCAGCCAAGTCGCCTTTACCCAAGGCACAGATACGCAGTATTTT.